The 9 T cell receptor beta chains reported below all come from one sample, sequenced in a study of blood T cell repertoires in COVID-19. Sequencing was performed with immunoSEQ multiplex PCR; in TCRdb, only in-frame clones are kept and a portion is missing. The sample consists of roughly 70,000 clones, roughly 89% of them appearing once. Source material: peripheral blood. The receptors shown here come from a woman aged 50 to 60 with active COVID-19.

The gene calls are TRBV11-2 and TRBJ2-7, with D possibly TRBD2 on 8 matching bases. This CDR3 has 15 amino acids. V lost 5 bases and J lost 4, with 18 bases in between. CDR1 SGHAT and CDR2 FQNNGV come from the germline V gene. The CDR3, as DNA: TGTGCCAGCAGCGAGGGGGCGGGAGGTCCGTACGAGCAGTACTTC. As protein: CASSEGAGGPYEQYF. The full variable domain, completed using reference TRBV11-2 and TRBJ2-7, is EAGVAQSPRYKIIEKRQSVAFWCNPISGHATLYWYQQILGQGPKLLIQFQNNGVVDDSQLPKDRFSAERLKGVDSTLKIQPAKLEDSAVYLCASSEGAGGPYEQYFGPGTRLTVT.

This clone was seen once. The gene calls are TRBV11-2 and TRBJ1-6, with D unclear. Germline V lookup: CDR1 SGHAT, CDR2 FQNNGV. Trimming pared 2 bases from V and 7 bases from J, leaving 6 bases between. This CDR3 is built from 13 residues. CDR3: CASSLPVNSPLHF. Written as DNA, the CDR3 is TGTGCCAGCAGCTTACCAGTCAATTCACCCCTCCACTTT.

The chain has TRBV3-1 (or the pseudogene TRBV3-2) and TRBJ1-5, with D perhaps TRBD1 (6 bases). This CDR3 has 15 amino acids. Between the trimmed V and J ends, which lost 2 bases and 5 bases, there was a span of 13 bases. Germline CDR1 LGHDT, CDR2 YNNKEL (reference sequence). CDR3 region: CASSQLGARDQPQHF. CDR3 DNA: TGTGCCAGCAGCCAACTGGGGGCGAGAGATCAGCCCCAGCATTTT.

This chain joins TRBV11-2 and TRBJ2-5; possibly TRBD2 for D (6 bases). CDR3 size: 14 residues. V lost 5 bases to trimming and J lost 9 bases, with 19 bases between them. The germline CDR1 and CDR2 sequences are SGHAT and FQNNGV. The CDR3 here is CASSLPSAYWAQYF. The CDR3 nucleotides are TGTGCCAGCAGCCTTCCTAGCGCCTATTGGGCCCAGTACTTC.

This clone appeared a single time. The rearrangement joins TRBV7-8 to TRBJ1-1; no clear D. The CDR3 totals 13 residues. The V end lost 5 bases, the J end lost 0 bases, and 7 bases lay between the germline ends. Germline V CDR1 and CDR2: SGHVS, FQNEAQ. The CDR3 sequence: CASSHEMNTEAFF. DNA of the CDR3: TGTGCCAGCAGCCACGAGATGAACACTGAAGCTTTCTTT.

CDR3 protein: CASSPQQGRYGYTF. The CDR3 DNA reads as TGTGCCAGTAGTCCCCAACAGGGGAGGTATGGCTACACCTTC. J is TRBJ1-2 and V is TRBV19; 7 positions match TRBD1. The CDR3 length is 14 residues. Germline values: CDR1 LNHDA, CDR2 SQIVND (reference sequence). V dropped 5 bases and J dropped 5; count of bases not matched to a gene: 8.

The chain carries TRBV19 and TRBJ2-7; 11 bases map to TRBD1. V lost 10 bases to trimming and J lost 9 bases; unmatched junction nucleotides: 11. This CDR3 region has 13 residues. Germline assignment: CDR1 LNHDA and CDR2 SQIVND (reference sequence). The CDR3 region has the DNA TGTGCCACCGAGGGACAGGGGGGGAAAGTGCAGTACTTC. Its translation: CATEGQGGKVQYF. The variable domain in full, completed from reference TRBV19 and TRBJ2-7, reads DGGITQSPKYLFRKEGQNVTLSCEQNLNHDAMYWYRQDPGQGLRLIYYSQIVNDFQKGDIAEGYSVSREKKESFPLTVTSAQKNPTAFYLCATEGQGGKVQYFGPGTRLTVT.

This chain uses TRBV5-1 with TRBJ1-1, with 8 bases lining up with TRBD1. The CDR3 extends over 16 amino acids. The germline gives CDR1 SGHRS, CDR2 YFSETQ. J lost 1 base, V lost 3 bases, and 8 bases had no gene match. In DNA, the CDR3 is TGCGCCAGCAGCTCCGGAGGGACAGGAGGGAACACTGAAGCTTTCTTT. Its translation is CASSSGGTGGNTEAFF.

CDR3 sequence reads: CASSVSGQGGQPQHF. In DNA form, the CDR3 reads TGTGCCAGCAGCGTATCGGGTCAGGGTGGCCAGCCCCAGCATTTT. The J gene is TRBJ1-5, the V gene TRBV9; D is possibly TRBD1 (5 bases). The CDR3 extends over 15 amino acids. Germline V gene lookup returns CDR1 SGDLS and CDR2 YYNGEE. Trimming took off 1 base at V and 7 bases at J, with 15 bases between the two ends.